Following are 19 T cell receptor beta chains from one sample sequenced in a study of T cells expressing NK-cell markers. TCRdb reprocessed the 5' RACE reads and reports one entry per CDR3 protein, with no DNA. The ten top clones account for approximately 3.5%, within a sample of 500,000 to 700,000 distinct CDR3 sequences. Material: blood T cells: a sorted CD56 or NKG2C T cell subset, CD4+ or CD8+ T cells, or bulk PBMC T cells (not recorded which). These TCRs come from a man aged 18 to 30 in good health.

The rearrangement links TRBV20-1 to TRBJ2-5; TCRdb selects TRBD1, and the lack of DNA leaves this call unchecked. The CDR3 covers 15 residues. Germline V gene data show CDR1 as DFQATT and CDR2 as SNEGSKA (reference sequence). The CDR3 spells CSAHRDVGMQETQYF.

The chain carries TRBV20-1 and TRBJ2-4; TCRdb picks TRBD2, but there is no DNA to check that call. From germline, CDR1 is DFQATT and CDR2 SNEGSKA (reference sequence). This CDR3 has 14 residues. CDR3 loop: CSACLAGGLNIQYF.

The chain links TRBV21-1 to TRBJ2-5; the D gene TCRdb calls, TRBD2, cannot be checked with no DNA. TRBV21-1 is a listed pseudogene. The length of the CDR3 is 19 residues. Here the CDR3 reads CASSKSPRAAGGQTETQYF.

The gene calls are TRBV4-2 and TRBJ1-5; TCRdb designates TRBD1, a call that cannot be tested without DNA. Germline CDR1 is LGHNA and CDR2 is YNFKEQ. This CDR3 has 14 amino acids. This chain's CDR3 is CASSRDPAGQPQHF.

The V call is TRBV4-1, the J call TRBJ1-1; no DNA is available, so the TRBD1 call from TCRdb remains unchecked. The CDR3 extends over 14 amino acids. CDR1 and CDR2 (germline): MGHRA, YSYEKL. The CDR3 loop reads CASSFGQLNTEAFF.

The V call is TRBV24-1, the J call TRBJ2-1; the D call of TRBD1 rests on TCRdb alone, since no DNA is present to check it. This CDR3 is 18 amino acids long. Germline CDR1 reads KGHDR; CDR2 reads SFDVKD. CDR3 sequence reads: CATSDLEGAVSSYNEQFF.

The chain combines TRBV5-6 with TRBJ2-1; TCRdb's D call, TRBD1, is unchecked because there is no DNA. This CDR3 has 12 amino acids. Per the germline V gene, CDR1 is SGHDT and CDR2 is YYEEEE. The chain's CDR3 is CASSWTGDEQFF.

This chain links TRBV5-1 with TRBJ2-5; with no DNA, the TCRdb D assignment of TRBD1 cannot be verified. Germline V gene lookup returns CDR1 SGHRS and CDR2 YFSETQ. This CDR3 is 15 amino acids long. CDR3 loop: CASSFRQGAGETQYF.

This sequence joins TRBV5-1 and TRBJ2-1; TCRdb names TRBD1, which stays unverified in the absence of DNA. In germline, CDR1 is SGHRS, CDR2 YFSETQ. This CDR3 contains 14 residues. CDR3 loop: CASSYRTGGREQFF. Looking up the rest from reference TRBV5-1 and TRBJ2-1 gives the full variable domain: KAGVTQTPRYLIKTRGQQVTLSCSPISGHRSVSWYQQTPGQGLQFLFEYFSETQRNKGNFPGRFSGRQFSNSRSEMNVSTLELGDSALYLCASSYRTGGREQFFGPGTRLTVL.

The V and J genes are TRBV7-2 and TRBJ1-2; the TRBD1 assignment by TCRdb is unverifiable without DNA. Germline values: CDR1 SGHTA, CDR2 FQGNSA. There are 12 residues in the CDR3. The CDR3 spells CASSLDRSGYTF.

The genes are TRBV18 and TRBJ1-2; the TRBD1 assignment by TCRdb is unverifiable without DNA. This CDR3 comprises 14 residues. CDR1 KGHSH and CDR2 LQKENI come from the germline V gene. CDR3 sequence: CASSPATGNYGYTF.

The V and J genes are TRBV7-9 and TRBJ2-2. The CDR3 is made up of 14 amino acids. Germline CDR1 reads SEHNR; CDR2 reads FQNEAQ (reference sequence). The CDR3 loop is CASSDSETTGELFF.

This sequence joins TRBV28 and TRBJ2-5; TCRdb selects TRBD1, and the lack of DNA leaves this call unchecked. The germline V gene encodes CDR1 MDHEN and CDR2 SYDVKM. CDR3 size: 16 residues. The chain's CDR3 is CASTGGAGAYQETQYF.

The V gene is TRBV4-1, the J gene TRBJ2-1. The germline gives CDR1 MGHRA, CDR2 YSYEKL. CDR3 length: 14 amino acids. CDR3 residues: CASSQDRSDNEQFF.

The chain is built from TRBV4-3 and TRBJ2-5; TCRdb's assignment of TRBD1 cannot be checked, as there is no DNA. Germline assignment: CDR1 LGHNA and CDR2 YSLEER. This CDR3 has 16 amino acids. CDR3 region: CASSPGGGRDQETQYF.

This rearrangement joins TRBV4-1 to TRBJ1-6; lacking DNA, the TRBD1 call made by TCRdb goes unchecked. Germline V gene lookup returns CDR1 MGHRA and CDR2 YSYEKL. The CDR3 covers 18 residues. CDR3 in amino acids: CASSQGGRPLLANSPLHF.

The chain uses TRBV24-1 and TRBJ2-3; lacking DNA, the TRBD1 call made by TCRdb goes unchecked. There are 16 residues in the CDR3. Per the germline V gene, CDR1 is KGHDR and CDR2 is SFDVKD. CDR3 sequence reads: CATSDPTGSLQDTQYF.

The genes are TRBV12-3 or TRBV12-4 and TRBJ1-5. CDR3 length equals 15 residues. The CDR3 protein is CASSFQRAGNQPQHF.

The chain employs TRBV12-3 or TRBV12-4 and TRBJ2-3; the D call from TCRdb, TRBD2, cannot be confirmed without DNA. The CDR3 covers 14 residues. The CDR3 is CASSGLPLTDTQYF.